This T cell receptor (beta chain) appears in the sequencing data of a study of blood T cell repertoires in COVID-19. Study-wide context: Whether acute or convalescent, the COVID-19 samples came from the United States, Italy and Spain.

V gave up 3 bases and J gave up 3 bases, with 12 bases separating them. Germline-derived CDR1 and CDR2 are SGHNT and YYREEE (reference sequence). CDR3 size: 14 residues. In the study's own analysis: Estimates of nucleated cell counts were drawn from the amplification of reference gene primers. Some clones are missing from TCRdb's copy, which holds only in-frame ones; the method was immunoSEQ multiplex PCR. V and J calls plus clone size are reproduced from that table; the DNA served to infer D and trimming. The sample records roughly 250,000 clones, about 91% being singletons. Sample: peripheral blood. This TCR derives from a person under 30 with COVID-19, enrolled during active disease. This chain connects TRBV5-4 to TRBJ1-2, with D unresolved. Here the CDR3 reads CASSSGTWDYGYTF. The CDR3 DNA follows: TGTGCCAGCAGCTCGGGAACTTGGGACTATGGCTACACCTTC. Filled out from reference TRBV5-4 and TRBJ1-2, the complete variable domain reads ETGVTQSPTHLIKTRGQQVTLRCSSQSGHNTVSWYQQALGQGPQFIFQYYREEENGRGNFPPRFSGLQFPNYSSELNVNALELDDSALYLCASSSGTWDYGYTFGSGTRLTVV.